One sample yielded the 5 T cell receptor beta chains listed below, sequenced in a study of CD8 T cells in ankylosing spondylitis. TCRdb reanalysed the 5' RACE reads using MiXCR and keeps one entry per CDR3 protein. Of 150,000 or so distinct CDR3 sequences listed, 30% to 35% are singletons. Sequenced material: synovial fluid, either unsorted or a sorted T cell fraction (not recorded which). The receptors stem from a male donor with ankylosing spondylitis.

This clonotype occurred once. J is TRBJ2-1 and V is TRBV2; maybe TRBD2 (5 bases). The CDR3 has 15 amino acids. The germline V gene has CDR1 SNHLY and CDR2 FYNNEI. V lost 8 bases, J lost 1 base, and 15 bases lay in between. DNA of the CDR3: TGTGCCAGCTCGACTAAGGCCCGTTCCTACAATGAGCAGTTCTTC. It encodes CASSTKARSYNEQFF.

This clonotype was counted at least ten times. V usage is TRBV5-1 and J usage is TRBJ2-2; 7 bases fit TRBD2. Germline V gene data show CDR1 as SGHRS and CDR2 as YFSETQ. The CDR3 runs to 17 residues. V shed 0 bases and J 5 bases; nucleotides not matched to a gene: 10. The chain's CDR3 is CASSLAVAGAGTGELFF. The DNA for the CDR3 is TGCGCCAGCAGCTTGGCGGTGGCGGGAGCCGGGACCGGGGAGCTGTTTTTT.

In its sample, this clonotype was seen a few times. V gene TRBV5-1 combines with J gene TRBJ2-2, with a tentative D call TRBD2 (6 bases). CDR1 and CDR2 from the germline V gene are SGHRS and YFSETQ. CDR3 length: 16 amino acids. Trimming pared 1 base from V and 1 base from J, leaving 11 bases between. CDR3 sequence reads: CASSLMGGVNTGELFF. CDR3 nucleotides: TGCGCCAGCAGCTTGATGGGCGGGGTGAACACCGGGGAGCTGTTTTTT.

V usage is TRBV4-2 and J usage is TRBJ2-3; no definite D call. Per germline, CDR1 LGHNA and CDR2 YNFKEQ. Trimming removed 1 base at V and 0 bases at J, with 8 bases between. This CDR3 comprises 15 residues. The CDR3 nucleotides read TGTGCCAGCAGCCAAGTTGGGGTTAGCACAGATACGCAGTATTTT. This encodes CASSQVGVSTDTQYF.

Only a few counts were recorded for this clonotype. This chain connects TRBV6-1 to TRBJ2-1; D is possibly TRBD1 (5 bases). Trimming removed 3 bases at V and 9 bases at J, with 12 bases between. This CDR3 contains 13 residues. Germline V gene data show CDR1 as MNHNS and CDR2 as SASEGT. DNA of the CDR3: TGTGCCAGCAGTGACATCAGGGTAGGTGAGCAGTTCTTC. Protein: CASSDIRVGEQFF.